This record looks at one TCR beta chain sequence and its context. This specimen belongs to a study of monozygotic twins with inflammatory bowel disease. The authors used about 3,200 ng of total RNA per TCR library. Using eight separate reactions per sample, the authors generated cDNA. UMIs that had a 6-nucleotide sample barcode were put in using template switching. One entry per CDR3 protein, without DNA, is what TCRdb gives after re-calling the 5' RACE reads. The specimen's table records approximately 380,000 distinct CDR3 sequences. This CDR3 contains 12 residues. The germline CDR1 and CDR2 sequences are MNHEY and SVGEGT. Collection of a roughly 2.3 ml blood sample took place per donor.

The chain carries TRBV6-2 or TRBV6-3 and TRBJ2-2. The sequenced sample was blood. The receptor comes from a human donor with ulcerative colitis or Crohn's disease, or a healthy co-twin of an affected twin (not recorded which). The CDR3 spells CASSDPRGELFF.